A single TCR beta chain is shown here with its context. What it binds is not known. This entry comes from a study of vaccination and CD4 T cells after COVID-19. Sequencing of cultured CD4+ T cell DNA used the Oncomine TCR Beta short-read assay. CD4+ T cells were cultured, and genomic DNA was extracted from them. From the PCR reads, TCRdb called clonotypes with MiXCR, one entry per CDR3 protein. This sample has more than 9,500 distinct CDR3 sequences, with roughly half found just once. Treatment given: approximately 9-day PBMC culture with coronavirus spike peptide pools or control peptides (ViraFEST assay). The CDR3 consists of 16 residues. The germline V gene has CDR1 KGHSH and CDR2 LQKENI. The ends lost 3 bases at V and 5 bases at J; junction bases unmatched: 7.

The V call is TRBV18, the J call TRBJ2-3, with 11 bases aligning to TRBD1. This TCR was sampled from a human donor with COVID-19. This material consisted of cultured CD4+ T cells from blood, taken after SARS-CoV-2 vaccination. The chain's CDR3 is CASSPPGTGGIDTQYF. The CDR3 coding sequence is TGTGCCAGCTCACCGCCCGGGACAGGGGGTATAGATACGCAGTATTTT. The full variable domain, with the rest looked up from reference TRBV18 and TRBJ2-3, is NAGVMQNPRHLVRRRGQEARLRCSPMKGHSHVYWYRQLPEEGLKFMVYLQKENIIDESGMPKERFSAEFPKEGPSILRIQQVVRGDSAAYFCASSPPGTGGIDTQYFGPGTRLTVL.